This T cell receptor (beta chain) was sequenced during a study of blood T cell repertoires in COVID-19. The V end lost 3 bases, the J end lost 9 bases, and 6 bases lay between the germline ends. CDR3 length: 11 residues. The germline CDR1 and CDR2 sequences are KGHSH and LQKENI. Some clones are missing from TCRdb's copy, which holds only in-frame ones; the method was immunoSEQ multiplex PCR. The sample holds about 200,000 clones, roughly 84% seen once. Sequenced: peripheral blood. The chain employs TRBV18 and TRBJ2-1, with D possibly being TRBD1 (5 bases). The receptor's source is a woman older than 75 with acute or convalescent COVID-19. The CDR3 loop is CASSPDSEQFF. The CDR3, as DNA: TGTGCCAGCTCACCCGACAGTGAGCAGTTCTTC.